These 29 T cell receptor beta chains were all obtained from the same sample, sequenced in a study of blood T cell repertoires in COVID-19. TCRdb's copy holds only in-frame clones and misses some; the assay was immunoSEQ multiplex PCR. The data show roughly 99,000 clones, with 88% seen just once and about 1.9% held by the top ten. Source material: peripheral blood. The receptors shown here come from a man in his forties or fifties with COVID-19, enrolled during active disease.

The genes are TRBV19 and TRBJ2-4; 8 bases line up with TRBD1. Germline assignment: CDR1 LNHDA and CDR2 SQIVND (reference sequence). The CDR3 has 12 residues. J lost 12 bases, V lost 9 bases, and 10 bases had no gene match. CDR3 coding DNA: TGTGCCAGCCCGCCGGGACAGGAGCCTCAGTACTTC. This translates into CASPPGQEPQYF.

The sample holds a few counts of this clone. This chain uses TRBV29-1 with TRBJ1-4; tentative D call: TRBD1 (5 bases). Germline loops: CDR1 SQVTM, CDR2 ANQGSEA. This CDR3 region has 14 residues. V dropped 0 bases and J dropped 7 bases, with 12 bases sitting between them. The CDR3 sequence: CSVEERGFGEKLFF. CDR3 DNA: TGCAGCGTTGAAGAAAGGGGTTTTGGTGAAAAACTGTTTTTT. Complete variable domain (other parts from reference TRBV29-1 and TRBJ1-4): SAVISQKPSRDICQRGTSLTIQCQVDSQVTMMFWYRQQPGQSLTLIATANQGSEATYESGFVIDKFPISRPNLTFSTLTVSNMSPEDSSIYLCSVEERGFGEKLFFGSGTQLSVL.

This clone was seen just once. This chain links TRBV28 with TRBJ1-6; D remains unclear. The CDR3 spans 16 residues. The V and J ends lost 1 base and 3 bases respectively, with 10 bases between them. Germline-derived CDR1 and CDR2 are MDHEN and SYDVKM. The CDR3 loop reads CASSLSPGNYNSPLHF. The CDR3 DNA sequence: TGTGCCAGCAGTTTATCGCCGGGGAACTATAATTCACCCCTCCACTTT.

The chain links TRBV5-6 to TRBJ2-7; D unclear. Trimming took off 0 bases at V and 0 bases at J, with 7 bases between the two ends. The germline CDR1 and CDR2 sequences are SGHDT and YYEEEE. This CDR3 has 14 amino acids. DNA of the CDR3: TGTGCCAGCAGCTTGGGCGATAGCTCCTACGAGCAGTACTTC. This gives the protein CASSLGDSSYEQYF.

The chain carries TRBV7-9 and TRBJ1-1; 9 nucleotides line up with TRBD1. The trim removed 10 bases at V and 5 bases at J, leaving 8 bases unmatched. The CDR3 length is 13 residues. The germline gives CDR1 SEHNR, CDR2 FQNEAQ (reference sequence). The CDR3 DNA is TGTGCCATATGGACAGGGGAGGGTACTGAAGCTTTCTTT. Translation gives CAIWTGEGTEAFF.

About this clone: The sample holds other DNA sequences that translate to the same CDR3. CDR3 amino acids: CASSYRGGEQYF. The DNA for the CDR3 is TGTGCCAGCAGTTATCGGGGGGGCGAGCAGTACTTC. The chain uses TRBV6-5 and TRBJ2-7; TRBD2 agrees at 8 bases. CDR1 is MNHEY and CDR2 is SVGAGI in the germline V gene. The V segment lost 3 bases and the J segment 6 bases; nucleotides outside the gene matches: 1. The CDR3 covers 12 residues.

This chain links TRBV19 with TRBJ1-1; 7 nucleotides align to TRBD1. With 3 bases clipped from V and 2 bases from J, the junction kept 9 bases outside the gene matches. The CDR3 has 16 residues. The germline CDR1 and CDR2 sequences are LNHDA and SQIVND (reference sequence). CDR3 bases: TGTGCCAGTAGTATTCTGTACAGGGGCGCTAACACTGAAGCTTTCTTT. Protein: CASSILYRGANTEAFF.

The V gene is TRBV11-2, the J gene TRBJ2-3; 9 positions agree with TRBD2. The germline V gene encodes CDR1 SGHAT and CDR2 FQNNGV. The V segment lost 4 bases and the J segment 6 bases; nucleotides outside the gene matches: 8. The CDR3 sequence is 15 residues long. The DNA of the CDR3 is TGTGCCAGCAGCTCGCAGACTAGCGGTCGCGATACGCAGTATTTT. Amino acids: CASSSQTSGRDTQYF.

This clone was observed a handful of times. J is TRBJ1-2 and V is TRBV28; 7 bases match TRBD1. The CDR3 spans 12 residues. Germline V gene lookup returns CDR1 MDHEN and CDR2 SYDVKM. The trim removed 6 bases at V and 5 bases at J, leaving 3 bases unmatched. CDR3 in DNA: TGTGCCAGCAGCACACAGGGGTATGGCTACACCTTC. Translated, it gives CASSTQGYGYTF.

The chain combines TRBV5-1 with TRBJ2-3; TRBD2 might be the D (6 bases). CDR1 is SGHRS, CDR2 YFSETQ, per germline. The V end was cut by 2 bases, the J end by 3 bases, with 13 bases between. The CDR3 loop spans 15 amino acids. Here the CDR3 reads CASSLEGLGTDTQYF. DNA of the CDR3: TGCGCCAGCAGCTTAGAGGGACTGGGGACAGATACGCAGTATTTT.

There are a few counts of this clone. This chain connects TRBV3-1 (or the pseudogene TRBV3-2) to TRBJ1-3, with 8 positions matching TRBD1. Looked up from germline, CDR1 is LGHDT and CDR2 is YNNKEL (reference sequence). V was pared by 4 bases and J by 7 bases, with 3 bases of the junction left unmatched. This CDR3 comprises 13 residues. CDR3 sequence (DNA): TGTGCCAGCAGCCCCGGACAGGGTAACACCATATATTTT. Its protein product is CASSPGQGNTIYF.

The chain is built from TRBV12-3 or TRBV12-4 and TRBJ2-3; 7 nucleotides line up with TRBD1. The CDR3 contains 13 residues. The V and J ends lost 7 bases and 4 bases, in that order; junction bases with no gene match: 5. As DNA, the CDR3 is TGTGCCAGCACTAACAGGGGCCCAGATACGCAGTATTTT. Residues: CASTNRGPDTQYF.

The chain combines TRBV28 with TRBJ2-1, with 11 bases lining up with TRBD2. Germline assignment: CDR1 MDHEN and CDR2 SYDVKM. V lost 6 bases and J lost 0; bases outside the gene matches: 4. The CDR3 has 16 residues. The CDR3 here is CASSILAGGSYNEQFF. The CDR3 coding sequence is TGTGCCAGCAGCATTCTAGCGGGGGGCTCCTACAATGAGCAGTTCTTC.

Written as DNA, the CDR3 is TGTGCCAGCAGTTTTAGCACTGAAGCTTTCTTT. Protein sequence: CASSFSTEAFF. The genes are TRBV12-3 or TRBV12-4 and TRBJ1-1; D uncertain. The CDR3 consists of 11 residues. Deletions cut 3 bases from V and 4 bases from J, with 3 bases between.

The genes are TRBV19 and TRBJ1-5; the D is unclear. Germline V gene data show CDR1 as LNHDA and CDR2 as SQIVND (reference sequence). Trimming pared 3 bases from V and 7 bases from J, leaving 16 bases between. The CDR3 runs 15 residues. CDR3 nucleotide sequence: TGTGCCAGTAGTATTTTCTATTCCGGCGGCCAGCCCCAGCATTTT. It translates to CASSIFYSGGQPQHF.

The V gene is TRBV5-1, the J gene TRBJ2-7; TRBD1 agrees at 7 bases. J gave up 6 bases and V 6 bases, and 6 bases lay outside the gene matches. In germline, CDR1 is SGHRS, CDR2 YFSETQ. The length of the CDR3 is 12 residues. CDR3 loop: CASTEGGLEQYF. Written as DNA, the CDR3 is TGCGCCAGCACGGAAGGGGGCCTCGAGCAGTACTTC.

The CDR3 DNA reads as TGTGCCAGCAGCGACCAGGGGGCCTCAAGGACCGGGGAGCTGTTTTTT. Protein: CASSDQGASRTGELFF. This chain links TRBV3-1 (or the pseudogene TRBV3-2) with TRBJ2-2, with 8 bases lining up with TRBD1. CDR3 length: 16 residues. Per the germline V gene, CDR1 is LGHDT and CDR2 is YNNKEL (reference sequence). V dropped 5 bases and J dropped 5; count of bases not matched to a gene: 10.

The CDR3 bases are TGCGCCAGCAGCCAAGCCAGGGAGGGCCAGCCCCAGCATTTT. This encodes CASSQAREGQPQHF. The J gene is TRBJ1-5, the V gene TRBV4-3, with D possibly TRBD1 on 5 matching bases. The germline V and J ends were trimmed by 1 base and 7 bases, with 11 bases remaining between them. CDR1 is LGHNA, CDR2 YSLEER, per germline. The CDR3 totals 14 residues.

This clone was seen only once. The rearrangement links TRBV5-6 to TRBJ1-2, with 8 bases aligning to TRBD1. The CDR3 is made up of 15 amino acids. CDR1 is SGHDT and CDR2 is YYEEEE in the germline V gene. V shed 2 bases, J shed 4 bases, and the junction held 7 bases outside the gene matches. This CDR3 reads CASSFGDRPAYGYTF. The CDR3 DNA is TGTGCCAGCAGCTTCGGGGACAGGCCGGCCTATGGCTACACCTTC.

This clone has just one count. V gene TRBV11-1 combines with J gene TRBJ2-5, with D possibly TRBD2 on 6 matching bases. CDR3 size: 15 residues. CDR1 and CDR2 (germline): SGHAT, FQDESV (reference sequence). V dropped 4 bases and J dropped 2 bases, with 14 bases sitting between them. CDR3 sequence (DNA): TGTGCCAGCAGCTGGTTTCGGGGGAGGCAAGAGACCCAGTACTTC. Translation gives CASSWFRGRQETQYF.

This chain links TRBV5-1 with TRBJ2-7, with TRBD1 matching 8 bases. Trimming removed 4 bases from V and 3 bases from J; junction bases left unmatched: 9. This CDR3 has 15 residues. Per germline, CDR1 SGHRS and CDR2 YFSETQ. CDR3 region: CASSTSGGSFYEQYF. The CDR3, as DNA: TGCGCCAGCAGCACCTCAGGGGGCTCTTTCTACGAGCAGTACTTC. Drawing the rest from reference TRBV5-1 and TRBJ2-7, the complete variable domain is KAGVTQTPRYLIKTRGQQVTLSCSPISGHRSVSWYQQTPGQGLQFLFEYFSETQRNKGNFPGRFSGRQFSNSRSEMNVSTLELGDSALYLCASSTSGGSFYEQYFGPGTRLTVT.

A remark on this clone: The CDR3 does not end in the conserved phenylalanine or tryptophan, so this is likely a read error. No DNA is shown, since the ends of the CDR3 on it are uncertain; the CDR3 is the one TCRdb lists. V gene TRBV6-1 combines with J gene TRBJ1-2. In germline, CDR1 is MNHNS, CDR2 SASEGT. The CDR3 region is 11 residues in length, termini included. The CDR3 sequence is CASSESRFVAY.

The J gene is TRBJ1-3, the V gene TRBV9, with a possible D match to TRBD1 (6 bases). The CDR3 length is 14 residues. V lost 0 bases, J lost 3 bases, and 7 bases lay in between. Germline values: CDR1 SGDLS, CDR2 YYNGEE. In DNA, the CDR3 is TGTGCCAGCAGCGTAGACAGGGTTGGAAACACCATATATTTT. It yields the protein CASSVDRVGNTIYF.

The CDR3 loop is CSVRDRPDTEAFF. The CDR3 coding sequence is TGCAGCGTCCGGGACAGGCCGGACACTGAAGCTTTCTTT. The rearrangement uses TRBV29-1 and TRBJ1-1, with 8 positions matching TRBD1. The CDR3 extends over 13 amino acids. J lost 3 bases, V lost 6 bases, and 6 bases had no gene match. Looked up from germline, CDR1 is SQVTM and CDR2 is ANQGSEA.

This chain links TRBV7-9 with TRBJ2-2; D unresolved. V lost 3 bases and J lost 1, with 6 bases in between. Germline CDR1 and CDR2: SEHNR and FQNEAQ (reference sequence). CDR3 length: 14 amino acids. DNA of the CDR3: TGTGCCAGCAGCTTTAACGGGAACACCGGGGAGCTGTTTTTT. Translating gives CASSFNGNTGELFF.

The chain combines TRBV7-2 with TRBJ2-1; the D gene is possibly TRBD1 (6 bases). The V gene's germline CDR1 is SGHTA and CDR2 FQGNSA. The CDR3 is 14 residues long. V gave up 2 bases and J gave up 7 bases, with 12 bases separating them. The chain's CDR3 is CASSLRQVVNEQFF. The DNA of the CDR3 is TGTGCCAGCAGCTTAAGACAGGTAGTAAATGAGCAGTTCTTC.

This clone was counted only a few times. J is TRBJ1-4 and V is TRBV29-1; possibly TRBD1 for D (5 bases). CDR1 SQVTM and CDR2 ANQGSEA come from the germline V gene. The CDR3 runs to 14 residues. Trimming took 6 bases from V and 5 from J, leaving 16 bases between them. Here the CDR3 reads CSVATGTANEKLFF. For the CDR3, the DNA is TGCAGCGTAGCAACCGGGACTGCGAATGAAAAACTGTTTTTT.

This rearrangement joins TRBV5-4 to TRBJ1-2, with a possible D match to TRBD1 (5 bases). V was pared by 4 bases and J by 6 bases, with 10 bases between. The germline gives CDR1 SGHNT, CDR2 YYREEE (reference sequence). The CDR3 is 12 residues long. CDR3 residues: CASSPTGNGYTF. The CDR3, as DNA: TGTGCCAGCAGCCCCACAGGAAATGGCTACACCTTC. Full variable domain (remainder filled in from reference TRBV5-4 and TRBJ1-2): ETGVTQSPTHLIKTRGQQVTLRCSSQSGHNTVSWYQQALGQGPQFIFQYYREEENGRGNFPPRFSGLQFPNYSSELNVNALELDDSALYLCASSPTGNGYTFGSGTRLTVV.

V and J are TRBV6-1 and TRBJ2-7; TRBD1 matches 9 bases. J lost 1 base, V lost 0 bases, and 7 bases had no gene match. The CDR3 sequence is 17 residues long. Germline CDR1 reads MNHNS; CDR2 reads SASEGT. In nucleotides, the CDR3 is TGTGCCAGCAGTGAAGCGCTTCATGGGACAGGGTCCTACGAGCAGTACTTC. Its translation is CASSEALHGTGSYEQYF.